These 11 T cell receptor beta chains came from one sample sequenced in a study of breast tumors, draining lymph nodes, adjacent tissues. TCRdb used MiXCR to reprocess the multiplex PCR reads, holding one entry per CDR3 protein. The table lists about 110,000 distinct CDR3 sequences, more than 30% of them singletons. Breast cancer patients provided tissue from their axillary draining lymph nodes. The sample taken for sequencing was axillary lymph node tissue. The origin of the receptors is a female donor with breast cancer. Some clones in this sample may be carry-over from other donors' samples.

As concerns this clonotype: Without the conserved terminal phenylalanine or tryptophan, this CDR3 likely stems from a read error. Because the CDR3's place on the DNA is in doubt, the DNA is left out and the CDR3 is given as listed by TCRdb. This rearrangement joins TRBV9 to TRBJ1-6; the table's TRBD1 call for D was not verified on the DNA. The CDR3 contains 15 residues when both ends are counted. Per germline, CDR1 SGDLS and CDR2 YYNGEE. CDR3: CASSANDRGWSPPHL.

This clonotype was recorded at least ten times. The V call is TRBV13, the J call TRBJ2-5, with TRBD1 matching 11 bases. Germline V CDR1 and CDR2: PRHDT, FYEKMQ (reference sequence). CDR3 length: 20 amino acids. V shed 4 bases, J shed 4 bases, and the junction held 20 bases outside the gene matches. The CDR3 nucleotides are TGTGCCAGCAGCTCCGTTGTAGAACCGGGACAGGGGGGAGGTGGAGAGACCCAGTACTTC. This gives the protein CASSSVVEPGQGGGGETQYF.

In its sample, this clonotype was seen a few times. This chain joins TRBV5-1 and TRBJ1-1; no clear D. Deletions cut 0 bases from V and 3 bases from J, with 15 bases between. This CDR3 has 16 residues. Germline-derived CDR1 and CDR2 are SGHRS and YFSETQ. The CDR3 bases are TGCGCCAGCAGCTTGGAAGTCCTCGGCGCGGACACTGAAGCTTTCTTT. Protein product: CASSLEVLGADTEAFF. Looking up the rest from reference TRBV5-1 and TRBJ1-1 gives the full variable domain: KAGVTQTPRYLIKTRGQQVTLSCSPISGHRSVSWYQQTPGQGLQFLFEYFSETQRNKGNFPGRFSGRQFSNSRSEMNVSTLELGDSALYLCASSLEVLGADTEAFFGQGTRLTVV.

There are many counts of this clonotype. V and J are TRBV25-1 and TRBJ1-2; D not resolved. The germline V gene encodes CDR1 MGHDK and CDR2 SYGVNS. V lost 3 bases and J lost 3, with 11 bases in between. The CDR3 totals 14 residues. The CDR3 reads CASSDVGSYYGYTF. CDR3 DNA sequence: TGTGCCAGCAGTGACGTAGGTTCTTACTATGGCTACACCTTC.

This clonotype was seen many times. The CDR3 bases are TGCGCCAGCAGCCAAGATCTTTCCGCAGCTAACTATGGCTACACCTTC. The encoded protein is CASSQDLSAANYGYTF. J is TRBJ1-2 and V is TRBV4-1, with D unclear. The CDR3 has 16 residues. CDR1 and CDR2 (germline): MGHRA, YSYEKL. Trimming pared 0 bases from V and 0 bases from J, leaving 11 bases between.

This clonotype was seen ten or more times. Here the CDR3 reads CASSLGIDSPLHF. In nucleotides, the CDR3 is TGTGCCAGCAGCTTAGGAATAGACTCACCCCTCCACTTT. V gene TRBV7-3 combines with J gene TRBJ1-6; unclear D gene. Deletions cut 2 bases from V and 10 bases from J, with 9 bases between. The CDR3 has 13 amino acids. Germline V CDR1 and CDR2: SGHTA, FQGTGA.

The chain links TRBV14 to TRBJ1-2, with D unresolved. CDR3 length: 15 amino acids. V was pared by 1 base and J by 4 bases, with 13 bases between. CDR1 and CDR2 from the germline V gene are SGHDN and FVKESK. CDR3 loop: CASSQVPGVIYGYTF. The CDR3 region has the DNA TGTGCCAGCAGCCAAGTCCCCGGCGTCATCTATGGCTACACCTTC.

In its sample, this clonotype was seen a few times. The junction departs from the called germline gene at one end, perhaps through a read error. The rearrangement joins TRBV12-3 or TRBV12-4 to TRBJ2-1; TRBD2 matches 8 bases. CDR3 length: 14 amino acids. CDR3 in DNA: TGTGCCAGCAGTTTCGGGGGGGGAGTCGATGAGCGGTTCTTC. This translates into CASSFGGGVDERFF.

This clonotype was observed at least ten times. The J gene is TRBJ1-6, the V gene TRBV7-8; D unresolved. The CDR3 has 15 amino acids. The germline V gene has CDR1 SGHVS and CDR2 FQNEAQ. V lost 4 bases, J lost 7 bases, and 14 bases lay in between. The DNA for the CDR3 is TGTGCCAGCAGCTCCGAGGGAAGGTCGAATTCACCCCTCCACTTT. Amino acids: CASSSEGRSNSPLHF.

This clonotype was detected ten times or more. This sequence joins TRBV4-1 and TRBJ2-3, with D possibly being TRBD2 (7 bases). The germline gives CDR1 MGHRA, CDR2 YSYEKL. The CDR3 runs to 18 residues. V was clipped by 0 bases and J by 5 bases, with 21 bases between them. The CDR3 DNA sequence: TGCGCCAGCAGCCAAGATTCCCTGGGGGGGCTGGAGGTAGATACGCAGTATTTT. Protein product: CASSQDSLGGLEVDTQYF.

The chain is built from TRBV5-6 and TRBJ1-2; 8 bases agree with TRBD1. Germline V CDR1 and CDR2: SGHDT, YYEEEE. The ends lost 5 bases at V and 8 bases at J; junction bases unmatched: 11. This CDR3 has 14 amino acids. CDR3 bases: TGTGCCAGCAGTACGGGACAGGCGGATGGCGGCTACACCTTC. It yields the protein CASSTGQADGGYTF.